Listed below are T cell receptor beta chains from one sample, sequenced in a study of long-term antiretroviral therapy in people with HIV. The table came from immunoSEQ multiplex PCR; TCRdb's copy has only in-frame clones and leaves some out. The data show fewer than 25,000 clones, with around 86% seen just once and 6% to 8.5% held by the top ten. Material: unsorted PBMCs, obtained 1.8 years before starting antiretroviral therapy. These receptors were obtained from a woman in her 30s with HIV. The CDR3 runs from the conserved cysteine through the conserved F or W. A D gene is named only where the DNA matches it firmly. Rows may omit the clone size; those that give it use once, few, many or a size class.

clone_size: -; j_call: TRBJ1-1; v_call: TRBV7-3; d_call: -; cdr3_aa: CASSPRGGNTEAFF; cdr3_nt: TGTGCCAGCAGCCCCCGCGGGGGGAACACTGAAGCTTTCTTT
clone_size: few; j_call: TRBJ1-6; v_call: TRBV19; d_call: -; cdr3_aa: CASRRDLYNSPLHF; cdr3_nt: TGTGCCAGTAGAAGGGACCTTTATAATTCACCCCTCCACTTT
clone_size: -; j_call: TRBJ1-5; v_call: TRBV6-1; d_call: -; cdr3_aa: CASSVDGSNQPQHF; cdr3_nt: TGTGCCAGCAGTGTGGACGGCAGCAATCAGCCCCAGCATTTT
clone_size: -; j_call: TRBJ1-3; v_call: TRBV25-1; d_call: -; cdr3_aa: CASSEYMLSGNTIYF; cdr3_nt: TGTGCCAGCAGTGAGTACATGCTCTCTGGAAACACCATATATTTT
clone_size: -; j_call: TRBJ2-3; v_call: TRBV27; d_call: -; cdr3_aa: CASSLAGTTQVTDTQYF; cdr3_nt: TGTGCCAGCAGTTTAGCGGGGACGACTCAAGTCACAGATACGCAGTATTTT
clone_size: -; j_call: TRBJ2-1; v_call: TRBV28; d_call: -; cdr3_aa: CASSFGNDNEQFF; cdr3_nt: TGTGCCAGCAGTTTTGGCAACGACAATGAGCAGTTCTTC
clone_size: once; j_call: TRBJ1-1; v_call: TRBV11-2; d_call: -; cdr3_aa: CASSQTRGSNTEAFF; cdr3_nt: TGTGCCAGCAGCCAAACACGGGGTTCGAACACTGAAGCTTTCTTT
clone_size: -; j_call: TRBJ1-5; v_call: TRBV6-1; d_call: TRBD1; cdr3_aa: CASSDLGRGRNQPQHF; cdr3_nt: TGTGCCAGCAGTGATCTCGGCAGGGGGCGGAATCAGCCCCAGCATTTT
clone_size: -; j_call: TRBJ1-1; v_call: TRBV14; d_call: -; cdr3_aa: CASSQFRDLRWMNTEAFF; cdr3_nt: TGTGCCAGCAGCCAATTCCGGGACCTACGTTGGATGAACACTGAAGCTTTCTTT
clone_size: -; j_call: TRBJ2-2; v_call: TRBV7-6; d_call: -; cdr3_aa: CASSLQPFTNTGELFF; cdr3_nt: TGTGCCAGCAGCCTTCAGCCATTCACGAACACCGGGGAGCTGTTTTTT
clone_size: -; j_call: TRBJ1-1; v_call: TRBV12-5; d_call: -; cdr3_aa: CASGLVRESFQYEVHEAFF; cdr3_nt: TGTGCTAGTGGTTTGGTGAGAGAGTCATTCCAGTACGAAGTACATGAAGCTTTCTTT
clone_size: -; j_call: TRBJ1-1; v_call: TRBV29-1; d_call: -; cdr3_aa: CSGTQGNTEAFF; cdr3_nt: TGCAGCGGTACCCAGGGGAACACTGAAGCTTTCTTT
clone_size: -; j_call: TRBJ2-1; v_call: TRBV19; d_call: -; cdr3_aa: CASSMARNEQFF; cdr3_nt: TGTGCCAGTAGTATGGCCAGGAATGAGCAGTTCTTC
clone_size: -; j_call: TRBJ1-1; v_call: TRBV5-5; d_call: TRBD1; cdr3_aa: CASSLGRGLDTEAFF; cdr3_nt: TGTGCCAGCAGCTTGGGCAGGGGGCTGGACACTGAAGCTTTCTTT
clone_size: -; j_call: TRBJ1-1; v_call: TRBV15; d_call: -; cdr3_aa: CATSRLSLDAAAFF; cdr3_nt: TGTGCCACCAGCAGATTAAGCCTGGACGCCGCTGCTTTCTTT
clone_size: -; j_call: TRBJ1-2; v_call: TRBV6-1; d_call: -; cdr3_aa: CASSLQGWRGYTF; cdr3_nt: TGTGCCAGCAGTCTACAGGGATGGCGTGGCTACACCTTC